This note documents a single T cell receptor (beta chain) sequence. Its antigen is currently not known. The input lacks base qualities; no much larger clone sits a single base away. TCRbeta CDR3 regions were amplified from genomic DNA using the immunoSEQ Assay, a bias-controlled multiplex PCR. Per the original workflow: The number of nucleated cells in each sample was estimated from the amplification of reference gene primers within the assay. Sequence reads were collapsed and filtered to measure the absolute abundance of every unique TCRbeta CDR3 rearrangement. Productive Simpson clonality was computed per sample as the square root of Simpson's diversity index over productive rearrangements. TCRdb stores this immuneACCESS table with in-frame sequences only. Part of the clones is absent; in the studies checked, under half of the shortfall reflects unresolved V genes, and no reason is known for the rest. Clone size and V and J calls were adopted from that table, with D and trimming inferred from the DNA. Within this sample are tens of thousands of clones, with approximately 90% of them counted one time only. The biggest ten clones account for approximately 6.2% of the sample.

The data originate from a study of blood T cell repertoires in COVID-19 (TCRdb year 2020). Regarding the research as a whole: Samples from collaborators originated in the United States, Italy and Spain and spanned both the acute and convalescent phases of COVID-19. Subjects who had been exposed to COVID-19, were actively infected with it, or had recovered from it provided the deeply sampled blood TCRbeta repertoires that made up the dataset. The prospective study material was composed of cDNA or gDNA derived from T cells, B-cell-depleted T cells, or PBMCs. A freely available public database, intended as a resource for researchers studying the immune response to SARS-CoV-2, is where the repertoires were released. A de-identified subject ID, COVID-19 status, age in years and sex were almost always included in the sample metadata. The samples were drawn from two sources: the first 160 participants of the ongoing ImmuneRACE study, and 1,254 subjects contributed by 6 global collaborators. Where available, HLA class I and class II types were taken from metadata supplied by the sample provider and were not determined by assay-based typing.

The collaborating institutions used their own protocols to collect whole blood in K2EDTA tubes. For TCRbeta analysis, collaborator samples were shipped as frozen whole blood, as isolated PBMCs, or as DNA extracted from either sample type. For CDR1 and CDR2, the germline V gene (reference sequence) lists LNHNV and YYDKDF. V drops 8 bases and J drops 4 bases, leaving 20 bases in between. The CDR3 runs 15 amino acids, cysteine and phenylalanine included. The DNA shown is the 45-base CDR3, in frame from base 1. General findings and caveats noted by the study authors: How much clinical and demographic metadata was included differed by source and by participant, and the metadata was provided uncurated.

The sequence derives from a man between 35 and 55 years old with acute or convalescent COVID-19. Material: peripheral blood. The chain couples TRBV15 to TRBJ1-2, with TRBD1 as a weak D call on 5 bases. The CDR3: CATWLPQRGAYGYTF. In nucleotide form, the sequence is TGTGCCACCTGGTTGCCCCAGCGGGGCGCCTATGGCTACACCTTC.